This T cell receptor beta chain was captured by sequencing in a study of blood T cell repertoires in COVID-19. Study-wide background: Samples representing acute and convalescent COVID-19 were sourced from the United States, Italy and Spain. Sources were T cells, B-cell-depleted T cells, or PBMCs; the material itself was cDNA or gDNA.

In the study's own analysis: Reference gene primer amplification yielded estimated nucleated cell counts. Sequencing used immunoSEQ multiplex PCR; TCRdb keeps in-frame clones, though not all of them. V and J calls and clone size are as listed in that table; D and trimming were resolved from the DNA. The profile shows around 180,000 clones, roughly 70% of them singletons. Germline lookup yields CDR1 KGHDR and CDR2 SFDVKD. This CDR3 spans 11 amino acids. The V end lost 9 bases, the J end lost 9 bases, and 10 bases lay between the germline ends. Material: peripheral blood. This receptor was identified in an elderly woman with acute or convalescent COVID-19. This rearrangement joins TRBV24-1 to TRBJ2-2; D call uncertain. CDR3 DNA: TGTGCCACCGGGCGTGATAGGGAGCTGTTTTTT. As protein: CATGRDRELFF.